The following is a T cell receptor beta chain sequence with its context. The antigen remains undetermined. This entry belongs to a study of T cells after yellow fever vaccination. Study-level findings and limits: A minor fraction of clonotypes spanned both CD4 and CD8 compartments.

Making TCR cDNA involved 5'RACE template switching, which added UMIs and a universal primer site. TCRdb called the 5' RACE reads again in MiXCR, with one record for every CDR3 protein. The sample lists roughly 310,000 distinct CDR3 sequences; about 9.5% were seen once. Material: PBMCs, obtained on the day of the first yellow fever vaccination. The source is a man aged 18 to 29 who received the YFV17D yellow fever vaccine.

The CDR3 sequence: CASSLAMGLAGPEQFF. CDR3 sequence (DNA): TGTGCCAGCAGCTTAGCGATGGGACTAGCGGGGCCCGAGCAGTTCTTC. The chain combines TRBV7-9 with TRBJ2-1; 13 bases align to TRBD2. The V gene end was trimmed by 0 bases and the J gene end by 10 bases; junction bases not matched to a gene: 6. CDR3 size: 16 residues. Germline values: CDR1 SEHNR, CDR2 FQNEAQ (reference sequence).